The 23 T cell receptor beta chains below all came from one sample that was sequenced in a study of post-analysis software for immune sequencing data. The library was made from cDNA and included unique molecular identifiers. TCRdb recomputed calls from the PCR reads with MiXCR, one row per CDR3 protein. The data contain under 200,000 distinct CDR3 sequences, under 40% of them singletons. The material sequenced was blood, taken after autologous hematopoietic stem cell transplantation. The receptors stem from a girl aged 5-17 years with multiple sclerosis.

The chain has TRBV7-2 and TRBJ2-3; tentative D call: TRBD1 (6 bases). This CDR3 spans 16 amino acids. The germline V and J ends were trimmed by 3 bases and 1 base, with 14 bases remaining between them. CDR1 and CDR2 from the germline V gene are SGHTA and FQGNSA. Written as DNA, the CDR3 is TGTGCCAGCAGCTTGCTGGAGACAGGACGCACAGATACGCAGTATTTT. This codes for CASSLLETGRTDTQYF. Combining the CDR3 with reference TRBV7-2 and TRBJ2-3 gives the whole variable domain GAGVSQSPSNKVTEKGKDVELRCDPISGHTALYWYRQSLGQGLEFLIYFQGNSAPDKSGLPSDRFSAERTGGSVSTLTIQRTQQEDSAVYLCASSLLETGRTDTQYFGPGTRLTVL.

The V and J genes are TRBV13 and TRBJ2-7; D is perhaps TRBD1 (6 bases). Gene TRBJ2-5 matches the end of the DNA better, so the J call may be wrong. Germline V lookup: CDR1 PRHDT, CDR2 FYEKMQ (reference sequence). The CDR3 has 13 amino acids. The CDR3 DNA sequence: TGTGCCAGCAGCACGGCCAGGGGCGAGACCCAGTACTTC. Translating gives CASSTARGETQYF.

The V gene is TRBV20-1, the J gene TRBJ2-5; the match to TRBD1 covers 7 bases. The CDR3 has 14 amino acids. The junction had 12 bases not matched to a gene; V was cut back by 0 bases and J by 11 bases. The germline V gene has CDR1 DFQATT and CDR2 SNEGSKA (reference sequence). The CDR3 DNA reads TGCAGTGCTAGAGAAGGGGGCACGTACAATGAGCAGTACTTC. Translation: CSAREGGTYNEQYF.

This chain connects TRBV6-1 to TRBJ2-7; D ambiguous. Trimming left V 2 bases short and J 2 bases short, with 13 bases between. This CDR3 is 15 amino acids long. CDR1 and CDR2 (germline): MNHNS, SASEGT. CDR3 residues: CASSEYYRDAYEQYF. CDR3 sequence (DNA): TGTGCCAGCAGTGAATATTATCGTGACGCCTACGAGCAGTACTTC.

V usage is TRBV10-3 and J usage is TRBJ2-1, with 10 bases aligning to TRBD2. V shed 4 bases and J 13 bases; nucleotides not matched to a gene: 10. CDR3 length: 14 amino acids. Germline CDR1 and CDR2: ENHRY and SYGVKD. The CDR3 is CAISGREREGHQFF. CDR3 coding DNA: TGTGCCATCAGTGGAAGGGAGCGGGAGGGCCATCAGTTCTTC.

The sample holds a few counts of this clonotype. J is TRBJ1-4 and V is TRBV5-1, with 7 bases fitting TRBD1. Germline V CDR1 and CDR2: SGHRS, YFSETQ. J was trimmed by 5 bases and V by 0 bases; bases with no gene match: 4. This CDR3 is built from 15 residues. The CDR3 DNA reads as TGCGCCAGCAGCTTGGTGGGGGGACAGAATGAAAAACTGTTTTTT. This codes for CASSLVGGQNEKLFF.

V and J are TRBV4-1 and TRBJ2-4; TRBD1 matches 10 bases. V dropped 1 base and J dropped 13; count of bases not matched to a gene: 10. Germline assignment: CDR1 MGHRA and CDR2 YSYEKL. The CDR3 has 15 amino acids. The CDR3 loop reads CASSQGDRGTTEQYF. The CDR3 bases are TGCGCCAGCAGCCAAGGGGACAGGGGAACTACGGAGCAGTACTTC.

This clonotype was counted between two and nine times. The rearrangement uses TRBV12-3 or TRBV12-4 and TRBJ1-4; D not resolved. The CDR3 spans 14 residues. V was clipped by 0 bases and J by 11 bases, with 13 bases between them. CDR3 amino acids: CASSLADAERKLFF. The CDR3 nucleotides are TGTGCCAGCAGTTTAGCGGACGCCGAAAGGAAACTGTTTTTT.

The CDR3 coding sequence is TGTGCCAGCAGCTTAACATTGACAGGACCCACCTCTGAGCAGTTCTTC. Protein product: CASSLTLTGPTSEQFF. The chain joins TRBV7-3 to TRBJ2-1; tentatively, D is TRBD1 (6 bases). The CDR3 is made up of 16 amino acids. Deletions cut 0 bases from V and 9 bases from J, with 18 bases between. CDR1 is SGHTA and CDR2 is FQGTGA in the germline V gene.

This clonotype was recorded many times. The J gene is TRBJ2-3, the V gene TRBV20-1; a weak D match, TRBD2 (6 bases). Germline V gives CDR1 DFQATT, CDR2 SNEGSKA (reference sequence). This CDR3 is built from 14 residues. Trimming stripped 5 bases from V and 5 bases from J, with 17 bases between. CDR3 region: CSAGIAVSRDTQYF. The CDR3 bases are TGCAGTGCTGGAATAGCGGTCTCAAGAGATACGCAGTATTTT.

This chain connects TRBV14 to TRBJ2-5; D might be TRBD1 (5 bases). Germline lookup yields CDR1 SGHDN and CDR2 FVKESK. The CDR3 loop spans 14 amino acids. The V end lost 2 bases, the J end lost 3 bases, and 10 bases lay between the germline ends. As DNA, the CDR3 is TGTGCCAGCAGCCAATTGGGCAGGGAAGAGACCCAGTACTTC. Translated, it gives CASSQLGREETQYF.

This clonotype came up a few times. The genes are TRBV27 and TRBJ1-2; TRBD1 is a possible D gene (5 bases). Germline values: CDR1 MNHEY, CDR2 SMNVEV (reference sequence). The length of the CDR3 is 14 residues. V was clipped by 7 bases and J by 8 bases, with 20 bases between them. The CDR3 protein is CASTRAGGMEGYTF. The CDR3 region has the DNA TGTGCCAGCACCCGTGCGGGGGGGATGGAGGGCTACACCTTC.

The J gene is TRBJ2-4, the V gene TRBV29-1, with 10 nucleotides matching TRBD2. The length of the CDR3 is 14 residues. CDR1 is SQVTM and CDR2 is ANQGSEA in the germline V gene. V lost 7 bases and J lost 13; bases outside the gene matches: 16. The CDR3 spells CSGPSSGRINEQYF. The DNA of the CDR3 is TGCAGCGGCCCGTCTAGCGGGAGAATCAATGAGCAGTACTTC.

This clonotype has more than one count but fewer than ten. V and J are TRBV25-1 and TRBJ2-5; 11 bases agree with TRBD2. The end of the DNA aligns better with TRBJ2-7, so the J call may be wrong. The CDR3 is 19 residues long. CDR1 MGHDK and CDR2 SYGVNS come from the germline V gene. CDR3 bases: TGTGCCAGCAGTGAACCGCTCTCCTCCGGGACTAGCGGTACCCACGAGCAGTACTTC. It translates to CASSEPLSSGTSGTHEQYF.

The rearrangement uses TRBV5-1 and TRBJ1-2; D is ambiguous. The CDR3 is 13 residues long. The germline V gene encodes CDR1 SGHRS and CDR2 YFSETQ. The V end lost 2 bases, the J end lost 3 bases, and 8 bases lay between the germline ends. CDR3 region: CASSFSADYGYTF. The CDR3 nucleotides are TGCGCCAGCAGCTTCTCGGCTGACTATGGCTACACCTTC.

The chain carries TRBV9 and TRBJ1-2; TRBD1 might be the D (6 bases). CDR1 SGDLS and CDR2 YYNGEE come from the germline V gene. V was pared by 3 bases and J by 0 bases, with 12 bases between. This CDR3 has 15 amino acids. The CDR3 reads CASSETGLTNYGYTF. The CDR3 nucleotides are TGTGCCAGCAGCGAGACAGGATTAACTAACTATGGCTACACCTTC.

This chain joins TRBV20-1 and TRBJ2-3; TRBD1 aligns across 8 bases. The V and J ends lost 6 bases and 6 bases, in that order; junction bases with no gene match: 8. This CDR3 region has 13 residues. Germline V gene data show CDR1 as DFQATT and CDR2 as SNEGSKA (reference sequence). The CDR3 loop reads CSAGTGQWDTQYF. In DNA form, the CDR3 reads TGCAGTGCAGGGACAGGTCAATGGGATACGCAGTATTTT.

In its sample, this clonotype was seen a few times. This rearrangement joins TRBV7-2 to TRBJ2-1; TRBD2 matches 9 bases. Trimming at V came to 8 bases and at J to 2 bases, leaving 16 bases not matched to a gene. The V gene's germline CDR1 is SGHTA and CDR2 FQGNSA. This CDR3 has 18 amino acids. The CDR3 here is CASATSGGRAWTYNEQFF. DNA of the CDR3: TGTGCCAGCGCCACATCGGGCGGGAGGGCCTGGACCTACAATGAGCAGTTCTTC.

The chain carries TRBV3-1 and TRBJ1-2; D may be TRBD1 (6 bases). The CDR3 consists of 16 residues. Trimming stripped 1 base from V and 4 bases from J, with 16 bases between. From germline, CDR1 is LGHDT and CDR2 YNNKEL (reference sequence). CDR3 sequence: CASSQATPGHLYGYTF. Here the CDR3 DNA reads TGTGCCAGCAGCCAAGCTACCCCGGGACACCTCTATGGCTACACCTTC.

CDR3 nucleotide sequence: TGTGCCAGCAGTTCGACACCCCTAGGTGCCAAAAACATTCAGTACTTC. It is translated as CASSSTPLGAKNIQYF. The rearrangement uses TRBV12-3 or TRBV12-4 and TRBJ2-4, with unresolved D. The ends were cut back, 4 bases at V and 1 base at J, with 14 bases in the middle. The CDR3 totals 16 residues.

CDR3: CSVEFSRDNEQYF. In nucleotides, the CDR3 is TGCAGCGTTGAATTTAGCAGGGATAACGAGCAGTACTTC. The chain combines TRBV29-1 with TRBJ2-7; perhaps TRBD1 as D (5 bases). Trimming stripped 2 bases from V and 5 bases from J, with 13 bases between. Germline V CDR1 and CDR2: SQVTM, ANQGSEA. The CDR3 length is 13 residues.

The V and J genes are TRBV14 and TRBJ2-3; 9 nucleotides line up with TRBD1. The CDR3 is 17 amino acids. The ends lost 4 bases at V and 1 base at J; junction bases unmatched: 9. In germline, CDR1 is SGHDN, CDR2 FVKESK. CDR3 sequence (DNA): TGTGCCAGCAGCCCGAGGACAGGGGCGAGGGGCACAGATACGCAGTATTTT. Protein product: CASSPRTGARGTDTQYF.

This chain links TRBV12-3 or TRBV12-4 with TRBJ2-3; weak D call: TRBD2 (6 bases). Trimming left V 3 bases short and J 12 bases short, with 13 bases between. The CDR3 totals 12 residues. The CDR3 sequence is CASSFGGSSQYF. The CDR3 region has the DNA TGTGCCAGCAGTTTCGGGGGATCATCACAGTATTTT.